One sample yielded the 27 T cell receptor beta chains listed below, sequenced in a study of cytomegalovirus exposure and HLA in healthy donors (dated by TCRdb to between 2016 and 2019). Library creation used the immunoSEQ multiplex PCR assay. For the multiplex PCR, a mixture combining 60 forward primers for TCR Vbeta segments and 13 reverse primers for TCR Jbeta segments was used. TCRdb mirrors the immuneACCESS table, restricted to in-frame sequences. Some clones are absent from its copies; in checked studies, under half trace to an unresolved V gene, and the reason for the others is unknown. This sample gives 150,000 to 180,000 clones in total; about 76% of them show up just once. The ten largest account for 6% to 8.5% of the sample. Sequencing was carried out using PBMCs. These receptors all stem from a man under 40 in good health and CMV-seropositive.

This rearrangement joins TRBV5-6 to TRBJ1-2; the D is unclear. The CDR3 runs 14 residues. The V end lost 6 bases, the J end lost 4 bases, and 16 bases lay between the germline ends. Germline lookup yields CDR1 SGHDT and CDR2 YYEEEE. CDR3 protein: CASNLDTLSYGYTF. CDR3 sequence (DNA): TGTGCCAGCAACCTAGATACACTTTCCTATGGCTACACCTTC. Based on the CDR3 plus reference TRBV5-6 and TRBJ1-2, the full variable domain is DAGVTQSPTHLIKTRGQQVTLRCSPKSGHDTVSWYQQALGQGPQFIFQYYEEEERQRGNFPDRFSGHQFPNYSSELNVNALLLGDSALYLCASNLDTLSYGYTFGSGTRLTVV.

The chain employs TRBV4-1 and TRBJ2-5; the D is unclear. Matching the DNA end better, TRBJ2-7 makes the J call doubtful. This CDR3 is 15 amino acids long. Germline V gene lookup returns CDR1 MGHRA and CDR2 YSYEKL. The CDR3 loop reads CASSQAWNTDYEQYF. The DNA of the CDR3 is TGCGCCAGCAGCCAAGCTTGGAACACTGACTACGAGCAGTACTTC.

In DNA, the CDR3 is TGTGCCAGCAGTAGGACAGCAAGCAATCAGCCCCAGCATTTT. It is translated as CASSRTASNQPQHF. The chain carries TRBV2 and TRBJ1-5, with D maybe TRBD1 (6 bases). CDR1 and CDR2 (germline): SNHLY, FYNNEI. V was cut by 5 bases and J by 1 base, with 9 bases left in between. The CDR3 extends over 14 amino acids.

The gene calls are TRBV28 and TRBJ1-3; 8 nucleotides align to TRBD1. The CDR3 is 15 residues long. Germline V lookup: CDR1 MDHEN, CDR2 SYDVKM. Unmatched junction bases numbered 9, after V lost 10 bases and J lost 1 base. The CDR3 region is CATWTGSLSGNTIYF. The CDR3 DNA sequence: TGTGCCACCTGGACAGGGTCCCTTTCTGGAAACACCATATATTTT.

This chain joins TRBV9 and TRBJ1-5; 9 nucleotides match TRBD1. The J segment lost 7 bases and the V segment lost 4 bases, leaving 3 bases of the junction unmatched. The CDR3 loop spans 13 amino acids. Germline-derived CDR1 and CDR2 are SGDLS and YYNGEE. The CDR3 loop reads CASSSDRGQPQHF. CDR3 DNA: TGTGCCAGCAGCTCCGACAGGGGGCAGCCCCAGCATTTT.

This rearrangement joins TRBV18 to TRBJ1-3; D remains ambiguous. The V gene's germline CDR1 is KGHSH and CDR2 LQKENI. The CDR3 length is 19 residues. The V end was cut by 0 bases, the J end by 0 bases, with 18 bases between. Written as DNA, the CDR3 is TGTGCCAGCTCACCACCGGGCGGGGAGACAACCAACTCTGGAAACACCATATATTTT. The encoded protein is CASSPPGGETTNSGNTIYF.

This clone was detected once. The CDR3 DNA reads as TGTGCCAGCAGTGAAAGGGACAGTGGGGAAAAACTGTTTTTT. Protein product: CASSERDSGEKLFF. The V and J genes are TRBV25-1 and TRBJ1-4, with 7 bases matching TRBD1. The J segment lost 8 bases and the V segment lost 2 bases, leaving 5 bases of the junction unmatched. CDR1 and CDR2 (germline): MGHDK, SYGVNS. The CDR3 contains 14 residues.

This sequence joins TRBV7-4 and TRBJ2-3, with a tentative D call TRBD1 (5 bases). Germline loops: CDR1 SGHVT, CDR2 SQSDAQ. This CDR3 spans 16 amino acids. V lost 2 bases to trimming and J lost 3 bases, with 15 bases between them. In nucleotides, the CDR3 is TGTGCCAGCAGCTTAATGGGGCCCCCGGCGACAGATACGCAGTATTTT. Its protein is CASSLMGPPATDTQYF.

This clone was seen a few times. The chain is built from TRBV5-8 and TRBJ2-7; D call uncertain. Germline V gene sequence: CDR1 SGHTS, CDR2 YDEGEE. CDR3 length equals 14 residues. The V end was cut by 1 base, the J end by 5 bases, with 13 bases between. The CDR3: CASSLSPTSDEQYF. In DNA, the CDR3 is TGTGCCAGCAGCTTGTCTCCCACGAGCGACGAGCAGTACTTC.

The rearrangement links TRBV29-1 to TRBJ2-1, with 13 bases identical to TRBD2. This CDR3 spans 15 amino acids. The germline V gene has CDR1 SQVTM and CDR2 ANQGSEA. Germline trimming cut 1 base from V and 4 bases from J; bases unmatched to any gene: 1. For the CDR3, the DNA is TGCAGCGTTGAAGGGACTAGCGGGAGTTACAATGAGCAGTTCTTC. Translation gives CSVEGTSGSYNEQFF.

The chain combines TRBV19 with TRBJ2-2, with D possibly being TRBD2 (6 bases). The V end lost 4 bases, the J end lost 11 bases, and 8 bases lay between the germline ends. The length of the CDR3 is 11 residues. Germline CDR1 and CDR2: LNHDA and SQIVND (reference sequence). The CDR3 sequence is CASSKTRELFF. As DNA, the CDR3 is TGTGCCAGTAGTAAGACTAGAGAGCTGTTTTTT. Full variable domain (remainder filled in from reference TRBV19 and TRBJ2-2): DGGITQSPKYLFRKEGQNVTLSCEQNLNHDAMYWYRQDPGQGLRLIYYSQIVNDFQKGDIAEGYSVSREKKESFPLTVTSAQKNPTAFYLCASSKTRELFFGEGSRLTVL.

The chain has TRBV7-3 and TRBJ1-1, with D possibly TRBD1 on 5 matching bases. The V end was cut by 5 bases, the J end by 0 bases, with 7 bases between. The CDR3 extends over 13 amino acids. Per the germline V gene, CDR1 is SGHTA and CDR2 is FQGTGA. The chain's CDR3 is CASSVTVNTEAFF. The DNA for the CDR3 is TGTGCCAGCAGCGTGACAGTGAACACTGAAGCTTTCTTT.

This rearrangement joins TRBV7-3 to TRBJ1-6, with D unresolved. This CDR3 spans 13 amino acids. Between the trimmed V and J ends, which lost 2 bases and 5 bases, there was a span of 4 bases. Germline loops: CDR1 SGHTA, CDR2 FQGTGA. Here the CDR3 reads CASSLSNNSPLHF. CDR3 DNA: TGTGCCAGCAGCTTATCTAATAATTCACCCCTCCACTTT.

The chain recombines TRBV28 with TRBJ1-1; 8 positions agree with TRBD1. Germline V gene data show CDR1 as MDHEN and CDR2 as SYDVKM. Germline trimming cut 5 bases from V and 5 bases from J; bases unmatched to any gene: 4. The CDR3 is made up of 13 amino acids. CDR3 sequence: CASSIQGVTEAFF. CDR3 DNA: TGTGCCAGCAGTATACAGGGGGTGACTGAAGCTTTCTTT.

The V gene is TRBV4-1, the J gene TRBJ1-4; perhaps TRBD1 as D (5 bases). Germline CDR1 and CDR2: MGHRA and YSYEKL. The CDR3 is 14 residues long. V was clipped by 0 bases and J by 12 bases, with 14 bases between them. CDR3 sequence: CASSQDWVSRELFF. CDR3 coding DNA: TGCGCCAGCAGCCAAGATTGGGTATCCAGGGAACTGTTTTTT.

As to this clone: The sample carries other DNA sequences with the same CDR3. The CDR3 here is CASSLSQGNQPQHF. The CDR3 DNA reads as TGTGCCAGCAGTTTATCCCAGGGGAATCAGCCCCAGCATTTT. The rearrangement joins TRBV28 to TRBJ1-5, with D perhaps TRBD1 (6 bases). The CDR3 extends over 14 amino acids. Germline V CDR1 and CDR2: MDHEN, SYDVKM. Trimming took 1 base from V and 4 from J, leaving 8 bases between them.

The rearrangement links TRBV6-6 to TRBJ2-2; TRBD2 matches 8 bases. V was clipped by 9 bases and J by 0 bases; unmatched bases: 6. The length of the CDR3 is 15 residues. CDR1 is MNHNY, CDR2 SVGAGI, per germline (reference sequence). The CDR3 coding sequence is TGTGCCAGTTCCGCGACTAGCGCGAACACCGGGGAGCTGTTTTTT. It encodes CASSATSANTGELFF.

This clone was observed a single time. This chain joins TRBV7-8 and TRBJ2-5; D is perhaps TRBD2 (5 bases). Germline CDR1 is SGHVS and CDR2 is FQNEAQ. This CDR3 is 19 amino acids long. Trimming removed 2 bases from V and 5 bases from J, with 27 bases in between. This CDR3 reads CASSLKRPWARANPETQYF. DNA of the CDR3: TGTGCCAGCAGCTTAAAGCGGCCTTGGGCTCGGGCGAACCCGGAGACCCAGTACTTC.

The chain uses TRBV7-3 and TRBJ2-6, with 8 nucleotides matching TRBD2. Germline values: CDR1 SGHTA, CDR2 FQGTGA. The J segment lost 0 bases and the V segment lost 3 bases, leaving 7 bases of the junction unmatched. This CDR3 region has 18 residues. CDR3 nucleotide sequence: TGTGCCAGCAGCTTTGGGCTAGCGGGCCTCTCTGGGGCCAACGTCCTGACTTTC. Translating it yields CASSFGLAGLSGANVLTF.

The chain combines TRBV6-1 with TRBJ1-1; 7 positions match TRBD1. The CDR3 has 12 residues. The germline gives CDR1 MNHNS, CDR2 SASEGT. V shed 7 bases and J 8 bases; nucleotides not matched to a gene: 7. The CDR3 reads CASKQGLLEAFF. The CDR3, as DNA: TGTGCCAGCAAACAGGGGCTGTTAGAAGCTTTCTTT.

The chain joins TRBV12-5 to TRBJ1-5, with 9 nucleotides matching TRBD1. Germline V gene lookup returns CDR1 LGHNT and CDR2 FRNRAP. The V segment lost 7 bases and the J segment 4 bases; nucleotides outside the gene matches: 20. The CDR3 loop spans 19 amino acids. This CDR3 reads CASAAPGQGFWEGNQPQHF. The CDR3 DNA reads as TGTGCTAGTGCCGCTCCGGGACAGGGTTTTTGGGAGGGGAATCAGCCCCAGCATTTT. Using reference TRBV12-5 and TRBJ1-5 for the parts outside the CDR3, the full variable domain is DARVTQTPRHKVTEMGQEVTMRCQPILGHNTVFWYRQTMMQGLELLAYFRNRAPLDDSGMPKDRFSAEMPDATLATLKIQPSEPRDSAVYFCASAAPGQGFWEGNQPQHFGDGTRLSIL.

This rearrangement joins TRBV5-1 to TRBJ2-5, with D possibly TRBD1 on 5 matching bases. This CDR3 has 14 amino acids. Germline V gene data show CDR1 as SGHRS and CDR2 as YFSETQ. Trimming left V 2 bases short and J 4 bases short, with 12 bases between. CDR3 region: CASSFTGPLETQYF. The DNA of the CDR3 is TGCGCCAGCAGCTTTACAGGACCCTTAGAGACCCAGTACTTC.

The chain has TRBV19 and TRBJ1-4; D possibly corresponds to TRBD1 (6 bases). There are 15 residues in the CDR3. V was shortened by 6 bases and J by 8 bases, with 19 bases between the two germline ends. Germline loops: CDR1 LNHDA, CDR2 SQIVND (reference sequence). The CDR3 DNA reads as TGTGCCAGTAGCACGACAGGCAGAGGCGGAGAAAAACTGTTTTTT. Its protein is CASSTTGRGGEKLFF.

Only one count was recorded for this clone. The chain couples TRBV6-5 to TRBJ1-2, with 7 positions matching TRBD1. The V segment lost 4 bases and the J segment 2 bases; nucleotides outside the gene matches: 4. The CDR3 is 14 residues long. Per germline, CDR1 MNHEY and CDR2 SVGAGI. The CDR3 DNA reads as TGTGCCAGCAGTTTCTCGACAGGGAACTATGGCTACACCTTC. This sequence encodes CASSFSTGNYGYTF.

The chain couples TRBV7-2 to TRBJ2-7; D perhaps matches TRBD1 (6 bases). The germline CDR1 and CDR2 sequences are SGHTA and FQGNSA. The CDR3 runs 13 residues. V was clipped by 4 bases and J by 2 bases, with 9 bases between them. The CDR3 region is CASSWGHTYEQYF. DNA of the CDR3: TGTGCCAGCAGCTGGGGACATACCTACGAGCAGTACTTC.

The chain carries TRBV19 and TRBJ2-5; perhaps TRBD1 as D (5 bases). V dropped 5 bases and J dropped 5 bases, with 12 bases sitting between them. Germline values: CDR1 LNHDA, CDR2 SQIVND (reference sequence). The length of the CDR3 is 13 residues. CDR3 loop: CASSSGLEETQYF. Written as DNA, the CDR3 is TGTGCCAGTAGTTCAGGGTTAGAGGAGACCCAGTACTTC. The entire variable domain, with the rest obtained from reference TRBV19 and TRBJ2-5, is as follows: DGGITQSPKYLFRKEGQNVTLSCEQNLNHDAMYWYRQDPGQGLRLIYYSQIVNDFQKGDIAEGYSVSREKKESFPLTVTSAQKNPTAFYLCASSSGLEETQYFGPGTRLLVL.

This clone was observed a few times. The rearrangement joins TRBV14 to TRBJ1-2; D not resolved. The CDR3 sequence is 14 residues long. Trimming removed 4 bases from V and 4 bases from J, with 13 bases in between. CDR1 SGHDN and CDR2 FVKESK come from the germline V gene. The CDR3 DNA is TGTGCCAGCAGCCCTCCGTGGGGAGGCTATGGCTACACCTTC. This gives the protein CASSPPWGGYGYTF.